This TCR beta chain originates from a study of T cell clonotyping in hematopoietic cell transplantation. Study-wide points: No sorting was done, leaving CD4 and CD8 contributions mixed. Broader posttransplant TCR repertoire diversity was predicted by graft donor and pretransplant recipient Inverse Simpson Index values. Recipient TCR diversity dropped after transplant; expanded clonotypes rose from day 30 to 180.

On this clone itself: Its antigen is as yet unknown.

The data were produced by immunoSEQ multiplex PCR, yet TCRdb's version contains in-frame clones alone and is incomplete. The table records 30,000 or so clones, 92% of them present only once. Recipients were bled about 28 days pretransplant and at posttransplant days 30, 100, 180. This CDR3 comprises 13 residues. Deletions cut 6 bases from V and 3 bases from J, with 11 bases between. The germline V gene has CDR1 KGHSH and CDR2 LQKENI. The J gene is TRBJ1-2, the V gene TRBV18, with D unresolved. The receptor comes from a female patient aged 50-59 years who had an allogeneic stem cell transplant from a related donor, so the T cells may come from the graft donor. Some clones in this sample may be carry-over from other donors' samples. The sequencing used PBMCs, collected 100 days after allogeneic stem cell transplant. In DNA, the CDR3 is TGTGCCAGCTCCGGAGCGACTCACTATGGCTACACCTTC. This sequence encodes CASSGATHYGYTF.